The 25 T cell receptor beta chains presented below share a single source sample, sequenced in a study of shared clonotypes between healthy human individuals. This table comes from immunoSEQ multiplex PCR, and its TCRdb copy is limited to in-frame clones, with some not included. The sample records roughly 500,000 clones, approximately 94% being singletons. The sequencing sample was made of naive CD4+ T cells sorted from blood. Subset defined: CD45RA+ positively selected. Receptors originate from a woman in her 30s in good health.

The CDR3 bases are TGTGCCAGAAAAAGGGGCAGGGGGCCCTCTGGGGCCAACGTCCTGACTTTC. Translated, it gives CARKRGRGPSGANVLTF. The V call is TRBV2, the J call TRBJ2-6; the match to TRBD1 covers 8 bases. V shed 9 bases, J shed 0 bases, and the junction held 10 bases outside the gene matches. CDR1 is SNHLY and CDR2 is FYNNEI in the germline V gene. This CDR3 has 17 residues.

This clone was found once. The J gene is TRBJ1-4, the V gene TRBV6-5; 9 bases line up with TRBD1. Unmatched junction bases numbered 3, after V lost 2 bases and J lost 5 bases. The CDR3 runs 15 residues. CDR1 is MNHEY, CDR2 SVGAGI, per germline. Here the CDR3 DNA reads TGTGCCAGCAGTTACACAACAGGGGGCAATGAAAAACTGTTTTTT. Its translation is CASSYTTGGNEKLFF.

The CDR3 sequence is CASSGGTGGSYEQYF. Written as DNA, the CDR3 is TGTGCCAGCAGTGGAGGGACAGGGGGAAGCTACGAGCAGTACTTC. The chain joins TRBV2 to TRBJ2-7; 11 positions agree with TRBD1. J was trimmed by 3 bases and V by 4 bases; bases with no gene match: 5. The germline V gene encodes CDR1 SNHLY and CDR2 FYNNEI. The CDR3 loop spans 15 amino acids.

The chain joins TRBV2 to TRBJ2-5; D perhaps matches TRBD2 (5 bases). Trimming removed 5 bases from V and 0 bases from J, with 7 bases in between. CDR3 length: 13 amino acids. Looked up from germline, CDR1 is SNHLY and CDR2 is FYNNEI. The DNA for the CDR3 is TGTGCCAGCAGTAGAGGGAACCAAGAGACCCAGTACTTC. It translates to CASSRGNQETQYF.

In DNA, the CDR3 is TGTGCCAGCAGTCGGACAGGGTTTGCCGGGGAGCTGTTTTTT. As protein: CASSRTGFAGELFF. The chain recombines TRBV28 with TRBJ2-2, with 8 bases that match TRBD1. With V trimmed by 5 bases and J by 6 bases, 5 bases remained unmatched. The CDR3 is 14 residues long. The V gene's germline CDR1 is MDHEN and CDR2 SYDVKM. Complete variable domain (other parts from reference TRBV28 and TRBJ2-2): DVKVTQSSRYLVKRTGEKVFLECVQDMDHENMFWYRQDPGLGLRLIYFSYDVKMKEKGDIPEGYSVSREKKERFSLILESASTNQTSMYLCASSRTGFAGELFFGEGSRLTVL.

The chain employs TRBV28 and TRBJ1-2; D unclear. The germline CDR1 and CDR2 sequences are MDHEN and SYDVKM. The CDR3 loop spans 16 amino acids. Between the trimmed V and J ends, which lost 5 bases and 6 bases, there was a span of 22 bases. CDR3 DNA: TGTGCCAGCAGTCCCCTCCATCGGACCCGGTACCATGGCTACACCTTC. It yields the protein CASSPLHRTRYHGYTF.

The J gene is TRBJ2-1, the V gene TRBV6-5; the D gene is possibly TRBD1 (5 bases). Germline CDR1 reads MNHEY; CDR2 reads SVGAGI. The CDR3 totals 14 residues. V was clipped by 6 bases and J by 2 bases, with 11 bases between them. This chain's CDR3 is CASRYRSPYNEQFF. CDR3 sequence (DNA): TGTGCCAGCAGATACAGGTCACCCTACAATGAGCAGTTCTTC.

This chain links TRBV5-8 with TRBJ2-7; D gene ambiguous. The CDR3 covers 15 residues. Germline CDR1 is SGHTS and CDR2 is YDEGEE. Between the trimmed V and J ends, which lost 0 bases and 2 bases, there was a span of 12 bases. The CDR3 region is CASSLVSVSTYEQYF. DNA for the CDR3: TGTGCCAGCAGCTTGGTATCGGTTTCAACCTACGAGCAGTACTTC.

CDR3 sequence: CASSEAEPGGTGELFF. The CDR3 nucleotides are TGTGCCAGCAGTGAAGCGGAGCCGGGGGGAACCGGGGAGCTGTTTTTT. The chain uses TRBV2 and TRBJ2-2; 7 bases are a match to TRBD2. The CDR3 extends over 16 amino acids. CDR1 SNHLY and CDR2 FYNNEI come from the germline V gene. The V and J ends lost 0 bases and 5 bases, in that order; junction bases with no gene match: 6. The full variable domain, completed using reference TRBV2 and TRBJ2-2, is EPEVTQTPSHQVTQMGQEVILRCVPISNHLYFYWYRQILGQKVEFLVSFYNNEISEKSEIFDDQFSVERPDGSNFTLKIRSTKLEDSAMYFCASSEAEPGGTGELFFGEGSRLTVL.

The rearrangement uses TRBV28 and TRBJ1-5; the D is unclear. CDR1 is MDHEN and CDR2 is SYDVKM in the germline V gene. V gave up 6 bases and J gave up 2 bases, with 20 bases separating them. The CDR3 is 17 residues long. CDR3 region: CASSPGRREWGNQPQHF. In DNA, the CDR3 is TGTGCCAGCAGCCCCGGACGACGCGAGTGGGGCAATCAGCCCCAGCATTTT.

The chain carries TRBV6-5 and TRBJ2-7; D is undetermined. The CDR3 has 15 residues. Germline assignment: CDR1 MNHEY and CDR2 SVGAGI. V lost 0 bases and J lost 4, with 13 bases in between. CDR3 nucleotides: TGTGCCAGCAGTTACTCGATTATAGGGCGGTACGAGCAGTACTTC. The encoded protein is CASSYSIIGRYEQYF.

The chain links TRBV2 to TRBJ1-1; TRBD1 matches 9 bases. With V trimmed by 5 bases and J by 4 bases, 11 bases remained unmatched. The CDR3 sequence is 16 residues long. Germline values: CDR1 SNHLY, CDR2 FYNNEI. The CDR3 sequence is CASSHTGQGRGTEAFF. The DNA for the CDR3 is TGTGCCAGCAGTCATACGGGACAGGGCCGGGGCACTGAAGCTTTCTTT.

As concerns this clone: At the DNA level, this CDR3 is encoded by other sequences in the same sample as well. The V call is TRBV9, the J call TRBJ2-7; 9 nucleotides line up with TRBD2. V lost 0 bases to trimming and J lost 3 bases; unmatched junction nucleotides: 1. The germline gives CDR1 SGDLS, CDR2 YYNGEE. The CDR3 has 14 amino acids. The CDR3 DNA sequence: TGTGCCAGCAGCGTAGGCGGGGGGGGCTACGAGCAGTACTTC. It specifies CASSVGGGGYEQYF. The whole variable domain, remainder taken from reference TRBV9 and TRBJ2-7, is DSGVTQTPKHLITATGQRVTLRCSPRSGDLSVYWYQQSLDQGLQFLIQYYNGEERAKGNILERFSAQQFPDLHSELNLSSLELGDSALYFCASSVGGGGYEQYFGPGTRLTVT.

Here the CDR3 reads CATRGEQTTEAFF. CDR3 in DNA: TGTGCCACCCGAGGGGAACAGACCACTGAAGCTTTCTTT. The rearrangement joins TRBV9 to TRBJ1-1; D is perhaps TRBD1 (5 bases). The ends were cut back, 9 bases at V and 4 bases at J, with 16 bases in the middle. Germline CDR1 is SGDLS and CDR2 is YYNGEE. The CDR3 runs to 13 residues. The variable domain in full, with the rest retrieved from reference TRBV9 and TRBJ1-1, is DSGVTQTPKHLITATGQRVTLRCSPRSGDLSVYWYQQSLDQGLQFLIQYYNGEERAKGNILERFSAQQFPDLHSELNLSSLELGDSALYFCATRGEQTTEAFFGQGTRLTVV.

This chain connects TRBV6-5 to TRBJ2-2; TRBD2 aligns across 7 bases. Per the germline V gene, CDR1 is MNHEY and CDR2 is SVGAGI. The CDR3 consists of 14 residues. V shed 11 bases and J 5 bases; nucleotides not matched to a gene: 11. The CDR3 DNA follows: TGTGCCGGACGCCGGGACTACCGAACCGGGGAGCTGTTTTTT. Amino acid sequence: CAGRRDYRTGELFF.

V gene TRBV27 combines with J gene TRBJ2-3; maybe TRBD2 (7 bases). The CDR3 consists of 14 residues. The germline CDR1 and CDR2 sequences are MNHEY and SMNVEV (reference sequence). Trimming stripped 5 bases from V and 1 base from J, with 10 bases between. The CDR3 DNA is TGTGCCAGCAGTGCGCGGGGGCGCACAGATACGCAGTATTTT. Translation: CASSARGRTDTQYF.

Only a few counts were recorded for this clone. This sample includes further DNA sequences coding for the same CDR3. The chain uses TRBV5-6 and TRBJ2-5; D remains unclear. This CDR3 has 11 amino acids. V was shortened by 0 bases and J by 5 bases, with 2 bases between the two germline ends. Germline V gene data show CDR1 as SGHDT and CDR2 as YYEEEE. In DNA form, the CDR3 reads TGTGCCAGCAGCTTGGCCGAGACCCAGTACTTC. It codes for CASSLAETQYF.

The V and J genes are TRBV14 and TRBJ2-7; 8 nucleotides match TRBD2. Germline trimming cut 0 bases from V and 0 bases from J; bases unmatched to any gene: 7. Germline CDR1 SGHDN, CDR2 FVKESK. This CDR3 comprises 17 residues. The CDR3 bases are TGTGCCAGCAGCCAAGAAAAGGTAGCGGGAAGCTCCTACGAGCAGTACTTC. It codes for CASSQEKVAGSSYEQYF.

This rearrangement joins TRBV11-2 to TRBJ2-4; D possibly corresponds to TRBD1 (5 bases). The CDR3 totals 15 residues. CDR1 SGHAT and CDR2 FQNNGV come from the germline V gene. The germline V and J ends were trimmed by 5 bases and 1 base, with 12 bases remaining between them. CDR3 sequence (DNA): TGTGCCAGCAGCGGAACCGCAGGGGCCAAAAACATTCAGTACTTC. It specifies CASSGTAGAKNIQYF.

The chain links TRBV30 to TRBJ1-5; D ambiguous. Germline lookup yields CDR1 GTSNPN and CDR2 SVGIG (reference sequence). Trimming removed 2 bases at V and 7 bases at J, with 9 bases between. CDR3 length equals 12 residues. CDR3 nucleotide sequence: TGTGCCTGGAGTTGGAAGGGACAGCCCCAGCATTTT. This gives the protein CAWSWKGQPQHF.

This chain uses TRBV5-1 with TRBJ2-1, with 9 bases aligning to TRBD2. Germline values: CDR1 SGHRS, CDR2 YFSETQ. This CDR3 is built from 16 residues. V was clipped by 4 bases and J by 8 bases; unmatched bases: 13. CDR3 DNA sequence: TGCGCCAGCAGCCCACGTGGGACTAGCAAAAGAGATGAGCAGTTCTTC. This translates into CASSPRGTSKRDEQFF.

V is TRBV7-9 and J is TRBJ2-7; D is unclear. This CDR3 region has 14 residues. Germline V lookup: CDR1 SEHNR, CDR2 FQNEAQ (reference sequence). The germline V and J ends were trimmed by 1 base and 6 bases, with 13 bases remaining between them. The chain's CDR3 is CASSLEISFGEQYF. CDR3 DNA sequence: TGTGCCAGCAGCTTAGAAATTTCGTTCGGCGAGCAGTACTTC.

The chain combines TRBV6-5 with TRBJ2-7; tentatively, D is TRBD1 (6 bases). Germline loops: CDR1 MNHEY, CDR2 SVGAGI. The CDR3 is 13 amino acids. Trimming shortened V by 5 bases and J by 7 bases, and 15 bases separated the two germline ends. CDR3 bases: TGTGCCAGCAGTAGGACAGTGTCTGGGGAGCAGTACTTC. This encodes CASSRTVSGEQYF.

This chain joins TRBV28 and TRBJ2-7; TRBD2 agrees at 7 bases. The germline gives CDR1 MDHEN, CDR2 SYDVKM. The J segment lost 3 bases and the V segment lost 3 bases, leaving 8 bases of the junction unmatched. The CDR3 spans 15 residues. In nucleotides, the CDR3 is TGTGCCAGCAGTTTCCCAAGCGGGAATAACTACGAGCAGTACTTC. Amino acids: CASSFPSGNNYEQYF.

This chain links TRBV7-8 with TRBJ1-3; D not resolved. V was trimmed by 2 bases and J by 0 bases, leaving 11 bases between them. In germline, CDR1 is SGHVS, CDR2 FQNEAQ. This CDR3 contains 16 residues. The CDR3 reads CASSLTRQASGNTIYF. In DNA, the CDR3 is TGTGCCAGCAGCTTAACGCGTCAGGCCTCTGGAAACACCATATATTTT.